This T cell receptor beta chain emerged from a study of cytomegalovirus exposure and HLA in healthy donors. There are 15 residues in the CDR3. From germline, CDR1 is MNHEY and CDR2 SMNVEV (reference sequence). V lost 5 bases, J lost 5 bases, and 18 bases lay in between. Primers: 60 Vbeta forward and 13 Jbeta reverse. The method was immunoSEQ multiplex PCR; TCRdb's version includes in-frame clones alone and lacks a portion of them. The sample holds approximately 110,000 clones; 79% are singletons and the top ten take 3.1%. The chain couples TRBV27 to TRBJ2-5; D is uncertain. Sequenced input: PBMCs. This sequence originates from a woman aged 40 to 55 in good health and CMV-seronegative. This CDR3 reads CASSVKLGGLETQYF. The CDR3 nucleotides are TGTGCCAGCAGTGTCAAACTCGGCGGATTGGAGACCCAGTACTTC.